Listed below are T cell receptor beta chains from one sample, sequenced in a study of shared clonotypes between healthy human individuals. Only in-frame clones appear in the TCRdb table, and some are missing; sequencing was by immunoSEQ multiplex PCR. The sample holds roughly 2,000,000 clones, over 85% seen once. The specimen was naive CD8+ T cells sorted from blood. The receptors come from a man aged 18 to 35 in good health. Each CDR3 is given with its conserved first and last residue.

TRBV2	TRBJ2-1	CASSEAGPGENEQFF
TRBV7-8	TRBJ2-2	CASSLELPGLAWGGELFF
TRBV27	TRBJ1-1	CASSALIANTEAFF
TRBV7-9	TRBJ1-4	CASSNRDTATNEKLFF
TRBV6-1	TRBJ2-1	CASSEPTTGIVGNEQFF
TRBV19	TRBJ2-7	CASAFSGAAYEQYF
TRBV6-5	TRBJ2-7	CASSPRGSNSYEQYF
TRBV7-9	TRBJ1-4	CASSSRDRGRLEKLFF
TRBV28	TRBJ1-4	CASSFRLTNEKLFF
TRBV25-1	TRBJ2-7	CASSEGNSYEQYF
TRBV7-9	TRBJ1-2	CASMGLGSTYGYTF
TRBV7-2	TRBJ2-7	CAILREAGPYEQYF
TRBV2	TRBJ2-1	CASRSVVGEQFF
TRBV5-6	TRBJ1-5	CASSLGTGGFQPQHF
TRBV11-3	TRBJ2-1	CASSGIGRSSYNEQFF